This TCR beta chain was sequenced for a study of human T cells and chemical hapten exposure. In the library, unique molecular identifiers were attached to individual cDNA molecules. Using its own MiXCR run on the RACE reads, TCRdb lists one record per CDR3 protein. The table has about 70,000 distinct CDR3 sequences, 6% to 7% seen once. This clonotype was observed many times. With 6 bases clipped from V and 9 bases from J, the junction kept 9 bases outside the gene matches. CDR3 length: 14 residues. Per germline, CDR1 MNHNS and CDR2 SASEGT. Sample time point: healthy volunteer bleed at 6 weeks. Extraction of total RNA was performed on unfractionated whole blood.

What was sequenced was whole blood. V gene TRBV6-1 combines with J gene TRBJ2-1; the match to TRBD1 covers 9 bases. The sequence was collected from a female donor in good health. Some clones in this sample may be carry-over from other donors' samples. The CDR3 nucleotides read TGTGCCAGCAGGGGGACAGGGAGAAGTGCTGAGCAGTTCTTC. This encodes CASRGTGRSAEQFF.